This TCR beta chain derives from a study of blood T cell repertoires in COVID-19 (dated by TCRdb to the early 2020s). Concerning the study at large: Samples covering the acute and convalescent phases of COVID-19 were provided by collaborators in the United States, Italy and Spain. The material from the prospective study consisted of cDNA or gDNA derived from T cells, B-cell-depleted T cells, or PBMCs. The dataset comprised deeply sampled blood TCRbeta repertoires from subjects exposed to, actively infected with, or recovered from COVID-19. The repertoires were released in a freely available public database intended as a resource for research on the immune response to SARS-CoV-2. Samples came from the ongoing ImmuneRACE study (first 160 participants) plus 1,254 subjects from 6 global collaborators. Nearly every sample came with metadata listing a de-identified subject ID, COVID-19 status, age in years and sex. Where available, HLA class I and class II types were obtained from metadata supplied by the sample provider rather than from assay-based typing. Broad study findings and their caveats: The quantity of clinical and demographic metadata differed by source and by participant and was supplied without curation.

TCRbeta CDR3 regions were amplified from genomic DNA by means of the immunoSEQ Assay, a bias-controlled multiplex PCR. Concerning the study's data processing: The number of nucleated cells in each sample was estimated by amplification of reference gene primers within the assay. Sequence reads were collapsed and filtered to measure the absolute abundance of every unique TCRbeta CDR3 rearrangement. For each sample, productive Simpson clonality was calculated as the square root of Simpson's diversity index over productive rearrangements. What TCRdb holds here is the immuneACCESS table cut down to in-frame rearrangements. Part of the clones is not present; checked against another copy, under half of the missing clones reflect an unresolved V gene, and the others are unexplained. From that table come the V and J calls and clone size; the DNA was used to work out D and trimming. Here the sample has around 500,000 clones; 70% to 90% occur a single time. The leading ten clones occupy more than 7.5% of the sample.

On this clone itself: The target of this receptor is not known. Base qualities are not recorded, but no much larger clone differs from it by a single base.

Participants in the prospective study were enrolled through a virtual design, were aged about 18 to 90 years, and lived in roughly 26 United States geographic areas. In the prospective study, cohorts were assigned on the basis of participant-reported clinical history obtained from a screening survey and a study questionnaire. ImmuneRACE Cohort 3 recovered participants were defined by two consecutive negative NP/OP PCR tests, healthcare professional clearance, or symptom resolution. In the prospective study, whole blood, serum and a nasopharyngeal or oropharyngeal swab were collected from each participant by mobile phlebotomists. Prospective study participants could optionally give additional blood draws and questionnaires over an approximately two-month period. Prospective study blood samples were shipped either frozen or at room temperature before DNA extraction. Sequences were obtained from PBMCs or T cells enriched from blood (not recorded which). The sequence came from a woman aged 55-69 years who had recovered from COVID-19.

The CDR3 reads CASSPRDRVAYNEQFF. The nucleotide sequence is TGTGCCAGCAGCCCAAGGGACAGGGTCGCCTACAATGAGCAGTTCTTC. This receptor chain uses TRBV11-3 and TRBJ2-1; 9 central nucleotides agree with TRBD1. For this chain, trimming is 5 bases at the V end and 2 bases at the J end, and the number of junction bases without a gene match is 7. The germline V gene provides CDR1 SGHNT and CDR2 YENEEA. The CDR3, from cysteine to phenylalanine, totals 16 residues. Only the CDR3 DNA stays, 48 bases, in frame from base 1.